This T cell receptor beta chain was documented in a study of cytomegalovirus exposure and HLA in healthy donors. Study overall: Around 85 million unique TCRs from HLA-typed donors were held in an early data release. The study, taken as a whole, reports: Researchers reported from a later analysis that most CMV-associated TCR beta chains appeared HLA-restricted.

In germline, CDR1 is MNHEY, CDR2 SMNVEV (reference sequence). With 2 bases clipped from V and 2 bases from J, the junction kept 19 bases outside the gene matches. The CDR3 consists of 20 residues. Use of 60 Vbeta and 13 Jbeta primers characterized the PCR. Assay: immunoSEQ multiplex PCR; the TCRdb copy retains only in-frame clones and omits some. This repertoire includes 140,000 to 150,000 clones. A word on this clone: Its antigen remains unidentified.

This chain uses TRBV27 with TRBJ2-7; the match to TRBD2 covers 9 bases. Material for sequencing was PBMCs. The receptor was isolated from a male donor in good health and CMV-seronegative. CDR3 amino acids: CASSLVPAELSGRIPYEQYF. CDR3 nucleotide sequence: TGTGCCAGCAGTTTAGTTCCGGCAGAACTGAGCGGGAGGATTCCCTACGAGCAGTACTTC.